Each of the 21 T cell receptor beta chains below was sequenced from the same sample in a study of CD8 T cells in Susac syndrome. Random hexamers were used to reverse transcribe 0.5 to 1 ug of RNA. TCRdb called the immunoSEQ multiplex PCR reads again in MiXCR, with one record for every CDR3 protein. The table has about 140,000 distinct CDR3 sequences, around 94% seen once. Material for sequencing was CD4+ T cells from PBMCs. These receptors were collected from a human donor in good health.

This clonotype was seen once. The V call is TRBV6-2 or TRBV6-3, the J call TRBJ1-1, with 8 bases lining up with TRBD1. CDR3 size: 15 residues. The V and J ends lost 6 bases and 4 bases, in that order; junction bases with no gene match: 10. Germline CDR1 is MNHEY and CDR2 is SVGEGT. The CDR3 DNA sequence: TGTGCCAGCAGAGGAGGAGGACAGGGTCCCACTGAAGCTTTCTTT. It yields the protein CASRGGGQGPTEAFF.

This clonotype came up a few times. The chain joins TRBV19 to TRBJ1-5; D gene uncertain. Germline-derived CDR1 and CDR2 are LNHDA and SQIVND (reference sequence). The CDR3 spans 13 residues. V was cut by 5 bases and J by 2 bases, with 7 bases left in between. Written as DNA, the CDR3 is TGTGCCAGTAGTGGAGGAGGCAATCAGCCCCAGCATTTT. Its translation is CASSGGGNQPQHF.

The chain carries TRBV25-1 and TRBJ2-2; TRBD1 agrees at 7 bases. Unmatched junction bases numbered 9, after V lost 4 bases and J lost 1 base. The CDR3 has 17 amino acids. CDR1 and CDR2 from the germline V gene are MGHDK and SYGVNS. DNA of the CDR3: TGTGCCAGCAGTGTACAGGGGCGCCAAGAGAACACCGGGGAGCTGTTTTTT. The encoded protein is CASSVQGRQENTGELFF.

The V gene is TRBV4-1, the J gene TRBJ2-3, with 8 bases identical to TRBD2. The germline gives CDR1 MGHRA, CDR2 YSYEKL. The V gene end was trimmed by 1 base and the J gene end by 2 bases; junction bases not matched to a gene: 11. This CDR3 contains 18 residues. The CDR3 sequence: CASSQAIELADSTDTQYF. The CDR3 DNA follows: TGCGCCAGCAGCCAAGCTATCGAACTAGCGGATTCCACAGATACGCAGTATTTT.

The V call is TRBV5-1, the J call TRBJ2-1, with TRBD2 identical over 7 bases. The germline V gene encodes CDR1 SGHRS and CDR2 YFSETQ. V shed 6 bases and J 3 bases; nucleotides not matched to a gene: 12. The length of the CDR3 is 16 residues. CDR3 region: CASTFTVAGSYNEQFF. CDR3 nucleotide sequence: TGCGCCAGCACCTTCACGGTAGCGGGTAGCTACAATGAGCAGTTCTTC.

V gene TRBV5-6 combines with J gene TRBJ2-1; TRBD2 might be the D (6 bases). Germline lookup yields CDR1 SGHDT and CDR2 YYEEEE. V was clipped by 0 bases and J by 10 bases, with 11 bases between them. The CDR3 loop spans 13 amino acids. CDR3 protein: CASSLVRGSEQFF. The CDR3 DNA follows: TGTGCCAGCAGCTTGGTTCGGGGGTCGGAGCAGTTCTTC.

The chain links TRBV2 to TRBJ2-3, with D possibly matching TRBD1 (5 bases). V was clipped by 7 bases and J by 2 bases, with 10 bases between them. The CDR3 length is 13 residues. Per germline, CDR1 SNHLY and CDR2 FYNNEI. CDR3 bases: TGTGCCAGCAACCCGGACACCACAGATACGCAGTATTTT. Its translation is CASNPDTTDTQYF. The full variable domain, in which reference TRBV2 and TRBJ2-3 provide the parts outside the CDR3, is EPEVTQTPSHQVTQMGQEVILRCVPISNHLYFYWYRQILGQKVEFLVSFYNNEISEKSEIFDDQFSVERPDGSNFTLKIRSTKLEDSAMYFCASNPDTTDTQYFGPGTRLTVL.

This clonotype was counted a single time. The chain uses TRBV29-1 and TRBJ2-1; no clear D gene. The CDR3 runs 12 residues. The V end lost 1 base, the J end lost 10 bases, and 11 bases lay between the germline ends. CDR1 is SQVTM and CDR2 is ANQGSEA in the germline V gene. This chain's CDR3 is CSVEVLVGEQFF. The CDR3 nucleotides read TGCAGCGTTGAAGTCCTAGTTGGCGAGCAGTTCTTC.

The chain carries TRBV3-1 and TRBJ1-1; TRBD1 matches at 10 bases. Looked up from germline, CDR1 is LGHDT and CDR2 is YNNKEL (reference sequence). Germline trimming cut 4 bases from V and 5 bases from J; bases unmatched to any gene: 7. This CDR3 is 15 amino acids long. The CDR3 region has the DNA TGTGCCAGCAGCCCAGACAGGGGGCGATGGACTGAAGCTTTCTTT. Amino acids: CASSPDRGRWTEAFF.

The V gene is TRBV29-1, the J gene TRBJ2-5, with 7 bases lining up with TRBD1. V dropped 7 bases and J dropped 2; count of bases not matched to a gene: 7. Germline lookup yields CDR1 SQVTM and CDR2 ANQGSEA. This CDR3 has 13 residues. Here the CDR3 DNA reads TGCAGCGCCCGGGACAGAGCTCAAGAGACCCAGTACTTC. Encoded protein: CSARDRAQETQYF. The full variable domain, in which reference TRBV29-1 and TRBJ2-5 provide the parts outside the CDR3, is SAVISQKPSRDICQRGTSLTIQCQVDSQVTMMFWYRQQPGQSLTLIATANQGSEATYESGFVIDKFPISRPNLTFSTLTVSNMSPEDSSIYLCSARDRAQETQYFGPGTRLLVL.

In this sample, this clonotype turned up once. The chain links TRBV20-1 to TRBJ2-5; D is uncertain. CDR1 and CDR2 (germline): DFQATT, SNEGSKA (reference sequence). This CDR3 comprises 13 residues. V shed 3 bases and J shed 4 bases, with 12 bases lying between them. DNA of the CDR3: TGCAGTGCTAGGGTCGTGGAGAGAGAGACCCAGTACTTC. It specifies CSARVVERETQYF.

The chain recombines TRBV12-3 or TRBV12-4 with TRBJ2-7; perhaps TRBD2 as D (6 bases). CDR3 length equals 14 residues. Trimming removed 5 bases from V and 3 bases from J, with 14 bases in between. The CDR3 bases are TGTGCCAGCAGTCCAAGGACTAAGCACTACGAGCAGTACTTC. It translates to CASSPRTKHYEQYF.

This chain links TRBV30 with TRBJ2-1; the match to TRBD2 covers 8 bases. This CDR3 has 15 amino acids. Germline CDR1 and CDR2: GTSNPN and SVGIG (reference sequence). The junction had 12 bases not matched to a gene; V was cut back by 5 bases and J by 6 bases. CDR3 residues: CAWGRGDSYANEQFF. The CDR3 bases are TGTGCCTGGGGGCGGGGGGACTCCTACGCCAATGAGCAGTTCTTC.

This chain joins TRBV20-1 and TRBJ2-7, with 8 bases matching TRBD1. Germline V CDR1 and CDR2: DFQATT, SNEGSKA (reference sequence). Trimming took 6 bases from V and 2 from J; bases not matched to a gene: 9. The CDR3 is 14 residues long. In nucleotides, the CDR3 is TGCAGTGCACGGACAGGGCGGAATCCCTACGAGCAGTACTTC. Protein product: CSARTGRNPYEQYF.

CDR3 sequence reads: CASSPSGLSNNEQFF. The CDR3 DNA sequence: TGCGCCAGCTCCCCGTCGGGACTCTCAAACAATGAGCAGTTCTTC. This chain links TRBV5-1 with TRBJ2-1; TRBD2 is a possible D gene (6 bases). Germline values: CDR1 SGHRS, CDR2 YFSETQ. This CDR3 contains 15 residues. Trimming pared 7 bases from V and 5 bases from J, leaving 19 bases between. Based on the CDR3 plus reference TRBV5-1 and TRBJ2-1, the full variable domain is KAGVTQTPRYLIKTRGQQVTLSCSPISGHRSVSWYQQTPGQGLQFLFEYFSETQRNKGNFPGRFSGRQFSNSRSEMNVSTLELGDSALYLCASSPSGLSNNEQFFGPGTRLTVL.

The chain employs TRBV5-1 and TRBJ1-2, with D possibly TRBD1 on 6 matching bases. The CDR3 runs 14 residues. The V end was cut by 4 bases, the J end by 2 bases, with 12 bases between. The germline V gene encodes CDR1 SGHRS and CDR2 YFSETQ. CDR3 amino acids: CASSHLQGNYGYTF. The CDR3 DNA reads as TGCGCCAGCAGCCATCTTCAGGGGAACTATGGCTACACCTTC.

The rearrangement links TRBV4-1 to TRBJ2-5; D gene uncertain. CDR3 length equals 14 residues. Looked up from germline, CDR1 is MGHRA and CDR2 is YSYEKL. The V and J ends lost 0 bases and 4 bases respectively, with 9 bases between them. For the CDR3, the DNA is TGCGCCAGCAGCCAAGAAGGGCTTCGAGAGACCCAGTACTTC. Translating it yields CASSQEGLRETQYF.

The V gene is TRBV12-3 or TRBV12-4, the J gene TRBJ2-1; D unclear. The CDR3 has 12 residues. Trimming stripped 2 bases from V and 10 bases from J, with 9 bases between. The CDR3 loop reads CASSLNSIEQFF. The CDR3, as DNA: TGTGCCAGCAGTTTAAATTCGATCGAGCAGTTCTTC.

The chain combines TRBV9 with TRBJ2-3; the match to TRBD2 covers 9 bases. With 0 bases clipped from V and 3 bases from J, the junction kept 5 bases outside the gene matches. This CDR3 is 16 amino acids long. CDR1 and CDR2 (germline): SGDLS, YYNGEE. The CDR3 here is CASSVDSGRRTDTQYF. The CDR3 nucleotides are TGTGCCAGCAGCGTAGATAGCGGGAGAAGGACAGATACGCAGTATTTT.

The V call is TRBV12-5, the J call TRBJ1-4; the D gene is possibly TRBD1 (6 bases). The germline CDR1 and CDR2 sequences are LGHNT and FRNRAP. Trimming cost V 5 bases and J 6 bases, with 13 bases left between them. The CDR3 runs to 14 residues. CDR3 sequence: CASGPGALDEKLFF. Written as DNA, the CDR3 is TGTGCTAGTGGTCCAGGGGCCCTCGATGAAAAACTGTTTTTT.

This chain uses TRBV6-6 with TRBJ1-2; D remains ambiguous. The V end lost 6 bases, the J end lost 4 bases, and 21 bases lay between the germline ends. This CDR3 has 16 residues. Germline V gene data show CDR1 as MNHNY and CDR2 as SVGAGI (reference sequence). CDR3 region: CASRSARSALSYGYTF. The CDR3 DNA reads TGTGCCAGCAGATCGGCGCGGTCGGCCCTTAGCTATGGCTACACCTTC.